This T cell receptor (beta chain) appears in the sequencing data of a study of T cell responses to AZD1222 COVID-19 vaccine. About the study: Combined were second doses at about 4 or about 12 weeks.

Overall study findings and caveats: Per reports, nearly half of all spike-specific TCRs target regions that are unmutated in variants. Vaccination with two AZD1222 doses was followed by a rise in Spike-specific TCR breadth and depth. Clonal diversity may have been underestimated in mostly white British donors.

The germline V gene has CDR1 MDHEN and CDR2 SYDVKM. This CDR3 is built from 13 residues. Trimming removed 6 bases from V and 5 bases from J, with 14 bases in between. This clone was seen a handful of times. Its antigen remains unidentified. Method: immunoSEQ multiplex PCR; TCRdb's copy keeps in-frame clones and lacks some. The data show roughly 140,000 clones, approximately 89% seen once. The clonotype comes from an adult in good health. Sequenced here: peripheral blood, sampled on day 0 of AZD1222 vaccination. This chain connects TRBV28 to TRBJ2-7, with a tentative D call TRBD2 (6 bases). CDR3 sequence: CASSPGSLNEQYF. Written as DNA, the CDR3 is TGTGCCAGCAGCCCCGGGAGTCTCAACGAGCAGTACTTC.